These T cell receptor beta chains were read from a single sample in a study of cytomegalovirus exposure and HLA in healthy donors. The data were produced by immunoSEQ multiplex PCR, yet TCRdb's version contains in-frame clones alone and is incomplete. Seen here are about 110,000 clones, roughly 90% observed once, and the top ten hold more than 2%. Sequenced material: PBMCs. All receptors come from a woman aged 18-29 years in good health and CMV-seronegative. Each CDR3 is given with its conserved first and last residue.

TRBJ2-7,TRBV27,CASSLAGTGYEQYF
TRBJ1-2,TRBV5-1,CASSLEEGQGGYTF
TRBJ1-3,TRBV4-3,CASSQGQGAGNTIYF
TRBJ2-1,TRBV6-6,CASGTQAGEKEFF
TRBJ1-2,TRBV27,CASRPGHNYGYTF
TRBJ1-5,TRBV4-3,CASSQDRGQQPQHF
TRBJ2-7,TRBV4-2,CASSQGLAEEGTYEQYF
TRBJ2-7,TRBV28,CASTSNPLAGLYEQYF
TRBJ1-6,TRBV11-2,CASSLVTGGRYSPLHF
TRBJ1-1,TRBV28,CASSSPTRNTEAFF
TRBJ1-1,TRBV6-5,CASSQGARGTEAFF
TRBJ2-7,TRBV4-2,CASSQDPSGGAYEQYF
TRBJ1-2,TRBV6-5,CASSYGQGGGYGYTF
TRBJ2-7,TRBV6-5,CASDQTGDSYEQYF
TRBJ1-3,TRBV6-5,CASSYSEGNTIYF
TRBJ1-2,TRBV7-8,CASSLDRARGYTF
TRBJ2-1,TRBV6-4,CASSDTSDSYNEQFF
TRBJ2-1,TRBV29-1,CSVVGGASYNEQFF
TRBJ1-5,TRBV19,CASSGQANQPQHF
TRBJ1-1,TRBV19,CASIEGQGVPEAFF
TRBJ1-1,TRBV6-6,CASTKGLNTEAFF
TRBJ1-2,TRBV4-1,CASSHGQGYGYTF
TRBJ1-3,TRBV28,CASSLIGTTAFNTIYF
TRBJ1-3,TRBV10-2,CASSPTSPSGGTGNTIYF
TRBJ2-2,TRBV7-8,CASSSSGWTARELFF
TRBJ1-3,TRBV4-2,CASSLPQNSGNTIYF
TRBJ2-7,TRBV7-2,CASRVGRGPSLEQYF
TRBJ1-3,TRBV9,CASSVATGDGNTIYF
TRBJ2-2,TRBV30,CAWSVLAGGGELFF
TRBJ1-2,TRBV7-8,CASSLMFGRADYGYTF
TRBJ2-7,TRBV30,CAWSPETYEQYF
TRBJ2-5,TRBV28,CASSLSGATSGLTQYF
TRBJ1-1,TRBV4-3,CASSQDLSGEAFF
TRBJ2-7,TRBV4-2,CASSQQTRGEQYF
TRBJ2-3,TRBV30,CAWRPRVAEVTDTQYF
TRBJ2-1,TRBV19,CASGIRLVYDEQFF
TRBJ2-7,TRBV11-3,CASSLGGSRYEQYF
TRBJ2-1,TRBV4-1,CASSPTIGGTGHNEQFF
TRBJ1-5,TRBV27,CASSLRSGGLGQPQHF
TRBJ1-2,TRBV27,CASSYSTNYGYTF
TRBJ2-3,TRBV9,CASSGRTSTDTQYF
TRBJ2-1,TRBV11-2,CASSPVGEAHNEQFF
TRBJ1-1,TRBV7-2,CASSQHSRDRGAFF
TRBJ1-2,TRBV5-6,CASSSEDRGRLGGYTF
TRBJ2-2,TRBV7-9,CASSLVRDTGELFF
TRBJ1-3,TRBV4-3,CASSQGVNSGNTIYF
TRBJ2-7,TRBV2,CASRDPGPLLAAQTYEQYF
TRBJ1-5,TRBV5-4,CASSPGTGNQPQHF
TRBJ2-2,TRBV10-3,CAISDRGQAVKTGELFF
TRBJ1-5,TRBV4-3,CASSQDSGTGWQPQHF
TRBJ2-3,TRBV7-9,CASSLTDTQYF
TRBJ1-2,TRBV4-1,CASSQEAGTYYYGYTF
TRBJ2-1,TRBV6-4,CASSAGTGDNNEQFF
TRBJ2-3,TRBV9,CASSVASGTGTDTQYF
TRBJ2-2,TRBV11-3,CASSLYHTGELFF
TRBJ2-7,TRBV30,CAWSVHPSRVGSEQYF
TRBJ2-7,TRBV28,CASSRQGVRSSYEQYF
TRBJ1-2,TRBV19,CASSADRGLIGGYTF
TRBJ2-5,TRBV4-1,CASSPRGTGEQETQYF